Included here is one T cell receptor (beta chain) sequence, with context. Its specificity is unknown. This sample is part of a study of shared clonotypes between healthy human individuals. This table comes from immunoSEQ multiplex PCR, and its TCRdb copy is limited to in-frame clones, with some not included. The sample lists a few million clones, 85% to 95% occurring once. Germline V CDR1 and CDR2: MNHNY, SVGAGI (reference sequence). V lost 5 bases, J lost 10 bases, and 6 bases stayed unmatched. The CDR3 consists of 14 residues. Study results and limitations: Generation of non-shared clonotypes was less probable than generation of clonotypes shared by all four donors. The naive CD4 repertoires of a handful of donors were compared, and around 4.9% of clonotypes were shared.

The J gene is TRBJ1-5, the V gene TRBV6-6; 12 bases match TRBD1. The receptor comes from a man between 18 and 35 years old in good health. The source material was naive CD4+ T cells sorted from blood. Specified subset: CD45RA+ positively selected. The CDR3 sequence: CASSAGTGGKPQHF. The CDR3 DNA is TGTGCCAGCAGTGCCGGGACAGGGGGCAAACCCCAGCATTTT.